A selection of T cell receptor beta chains follows, all from one sample in a study of glioma-infiltrating T cells after dendritic cell vaccination. Generated by immunoSEQ multiplex PCR, the TCRdb table keeps only in-frame clones and is missing some. The top ten clones hold about 9% of a sample with about 50,000 clones, approximately 81% of them seen once. The sample was blood, taken after dendritic cell vaccination. The receptors were gathered from a human donor with glioblastoma. CDR3s leave out the opening cysteine and the closing phenylalanine or tryptophan. The order of the fields is CDR3 protein, J gene, V gene, D gene. D genes are given only for firm matches.

ASSSPRDRETQY	TRBJ2-5	TRBV6-6	-
AWSKSSEGQPQH	TRBJ1-5	TRBV30	-
ATRGVPGYEQF	TRBJ2-1	TRBV6-6	TRBD2
ASSVSGFPYNEQF	TRBJ2-1	TRBV9	-
ASSLGTGHAF	TRBJ1-1	TRBV7-8	TRBD1
ASSQTTLAPQTQY	TRBJ2-5	TRBV4-1	-
ASSQDLPENRYSNQPQH	TRBJ1-5	TRBV4-1	-
AISPGLGEQY	TRBJ2-7	TRBV10-3	-
ASSLRGYGNYGYT	TRBJ1-2	TRBV27	-
ASSQDGRTDTQY	TRBJ2-3	TRBV4-2	-
ASSLGGGLEYT	TRBJ1-2	TRBV11-3	TRBD1
ASSFPGSAREPLH	TRBJ1-6	TRBV28	-
ASSLGTSGDEQY	TRBJ2-7	TRBV5-4	TRBD2
AWRGLNNSPLH	TRBJ1-6	TRBV30	-
ASSQETLPDPQTNYDYT	TRBJ1-2	TRBV4-1	-
ASSFKQGGEAF	TRBJ1-1	TRBV27	TRBD1
ASRRGLAGTDTQY	TRBJ2-3	TRBV7-2	TRBD2
ASSFVVWGTAQYGYT	TRBJ1-2	TRBV7-8	TRBD1
ASSSGQGRSTDTQY	TRBJ2-3	TRBV5-1	TRBD1
ASSGSGTSAYEQY	TRBJ2-7	TRBV10-1	-
ASNGKGGTEQY	TRBJ2-7	TRBV13	TRBD2
AWREQSNQPQH	TRBJ1-5	TRBV30	-
ASTSSWQNTEAF	TRBJ1-1	TRBV6-1	-
ASRLSPERLAGAPQY	TRBJ2-4	TRBV12-2	-
ASSSTSGGASDTQY	TRBJ2-3	TRBV13	TRBD2
ASSPIAGGDTGELF	TRBJ2-2	TRBV18	TRBD2
ASSQEWDRDGNTIY	TRBJ1-3	TRBV4-2	TRBD1
ASSMGFRDRISSGANVLT	TRBJ2-6	TRBV21-1	-
ASSETGFNYGYT	TRBJ1-2	TRBV19	-
AWSLGQGASDTQY	TRBJ2-3	TRBV30	TRBD1
ASRAGAAGETQY	TRBJ2-5	TRBV19	-
ASFRTSGEQY	TRBJ2-7	TRBV2	TRBD2
ASSRGQDYGYT	TRBJ1-2	TRBV7-3	TRBD1
ASSVGVGGAVNEQF	TRBJ2-1	TRBV9	TRBD2
ASSSYRGGEKLF	TRBJ1-4	TRBV7-9	-
ASSFRGRTYEQY	TRBJ2-7	TRBV5-1	TRBD1
ASRAGGAKNIQY	TRBJ2-4	TRBV7-9	-
ASSPSGGASSETQY	TRBJ2-5	TRBV4-1	TRBD2
ASSLDQGYQETQY	TRBJ2-5	TRBV7-2	-
ASSIISRTGFLGTEAF	TRBJ1-1	TRBV19	TRBD1
ASSRTRGETQY	TRBJ2-5	TRBV19	TRBD2
ASSTIQGRTEAF	TRBJ1-1	TRBV6-5	TRBD1
ASNGLAGGANTGELF	TRBJ2-2	TRBV5-1	TRBD2
ASSITRPNEQF	TRBJ2-1	TRBV19	-
ASSVAVNSQETQY	TRBJ2-5	TRBV9	-
AWSPPGLAGGPKNTGELF	TRBJ2-2	TRBV30	TRBD2
ASSLSTASNEQF	TRBJ2-1	TRBV27	-
ASLDPTVATQY	TRBJ2-3	TRBV19	-
ASSTRGLSSYEQY	TRBJ2-7	TRBV21-1	-
ASSLHRASYNEQF	TRBJ2-1	TRBV5-8	-
ASSRTTGTGAYEQY	TRBJ2-7	TRBV28	TRBD1
ASSAIQGTGRETEAF	TRBJ1-1	TRBV9	TRBD1
ASSLRGRDYEQY	TRBJ2-7	TRBV27	-
ASSTQGRAYGYT	TRBJ1-2	TRBV19	-
ASSSGDSNTGELF	TRBJ2-2	TRBV5-1	TRBD1
ASSLTSRTGEAF	TRBJ1-1	TRBV7-3	TRBD1
ASSLAIDSQTYNEQF	TRBJ2-1	TRBV5-1	-